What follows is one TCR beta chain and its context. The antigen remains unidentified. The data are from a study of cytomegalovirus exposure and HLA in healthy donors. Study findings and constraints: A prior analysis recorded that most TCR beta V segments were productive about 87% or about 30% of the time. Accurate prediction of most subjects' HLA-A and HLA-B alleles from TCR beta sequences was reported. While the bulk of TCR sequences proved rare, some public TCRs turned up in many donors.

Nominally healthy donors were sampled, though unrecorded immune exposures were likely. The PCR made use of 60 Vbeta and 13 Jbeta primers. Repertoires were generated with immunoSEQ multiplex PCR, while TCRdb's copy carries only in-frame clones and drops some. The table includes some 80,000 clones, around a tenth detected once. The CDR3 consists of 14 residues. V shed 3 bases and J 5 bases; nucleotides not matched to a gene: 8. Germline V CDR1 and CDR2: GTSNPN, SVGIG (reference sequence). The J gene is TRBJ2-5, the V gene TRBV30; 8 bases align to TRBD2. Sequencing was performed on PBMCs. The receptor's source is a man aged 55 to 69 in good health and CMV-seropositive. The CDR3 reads CAWSAGLAEETQYF. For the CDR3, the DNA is TGTGCCTGGAGCGCCGGACTAGCCGAGGAGACCCAGTACTTC.